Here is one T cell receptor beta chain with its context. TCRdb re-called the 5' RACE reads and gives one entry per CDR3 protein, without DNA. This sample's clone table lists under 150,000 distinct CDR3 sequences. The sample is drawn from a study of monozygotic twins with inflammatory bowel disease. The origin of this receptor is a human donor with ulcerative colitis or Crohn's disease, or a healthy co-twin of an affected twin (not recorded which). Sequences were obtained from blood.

CDR3 in amino acids: CASSLGLAASTDTQYF. The rearrangement joins TRBV7-2 to TRBJ2-3. Germline loops: CDR1 SGHTA, CDR2 FQGNSA. The CDR3 consists of 16 residues.